This record concerns one T cell receptor beta chain sequence. There is no known antigen for this receptor. Qualities for individual bases were not recorded, and no much larger clone is one base off. The data were obtained in a study of Ad26.COV2.S vaccination and SARS-CoV-2 variants (dated by TCRdb to about 2021). Study-wide context: Vaccine-arm donors came from COV1001, a multicentre, randomized, double-blind, placebo-controlled phase I-IIa trial of Ad26.COV2.S in healthy adults. Ad26.COV2.S was given intramuscularly at 5x10^10 or 1x10^11 viral particles, as a single shot or as two shots 56 days apart. Sequencing of the TCRbeta repertoire served to evaluate the specificity and breadth of SARS-CoV-2-reactive T cell receptors following Ad26.COV2.S vaccination. A total of approximately 30 samples were included in the TCR-sequenced set, comprising about 20 Ad26.COV2.S vaccine recipients, 5 placebo recipients and 8 SARS-CoV-2 convalescent individuals. Trial participants were randomized into five groups of five: low-dose or high-dose Ad26.COV2.S given once or twice, or placebo on both occasions. Investigators did not know the trial group allocation while performing experiments and assessing outcomes. General conclusions and limits of the study: Spike-specific TCR breadth was higher in Ad26.COV2.S recipients than in placebo recipients (P = 0.0014). According to the authors, total T cell responses may have been underestimated by the TCR breadth and depth analyses. After vaccination, spike-specific CD8+ and CD4+ T cell responses were reported to show substantial breadth. The study was not powered for comparison of responses between vaccine doses or regimens. Non-spike TCR breadth was comparable between vaccine and placebo recipients, consistent with the vaccine containing only spike.

The immunoSEQ Assay was used to sequence TCRbeta CDR3 regions. After extraction, genomic DNA underwent amplification by bias-controlled multiplex PCR, followed by high-throughput sequencing. Per the original workflow: To quantify the absolute abundance of each unique TCRbeta CDR3 region, sequences were collapsed and filtered. T cell fraction was estimated by normalizing TCRbeta template counts to usable DNA, which was measured by amplifying reference genes present in all nucleated cells. Repertoire TCRs were annotated as SARS-CoV-2-specific by exact matching of V gene, CDR3 amino acid sequence and J gene to a known reactive TCR set. The reference SARS-CoV-2 TCR set came from MIRA and was filtered for enrichment in COVID-19-positive ImmuneCODE repertoires, removing public or cross-reactive TCRs. Using the MIRA antigens, annotated TCRs were further analysed by specific ORF or by position within an ORF. Breadth was defined as annotated unique rearrangements over total unique productive rearrangements; depth was the summed frequency of those rearrangements. Group comparisons of TCR breadth used two-sided Wilcoxon rank-sum tests. The immuneACCESS repertoire file appears here via TCRdb, limited to in-frame rearrangements. These files lack a portion of the clones; in checked studies, under half of the deficit traces to unresolved V genes, and the cause of the others is not known. The V and J calls and the clone size are those of that table, but D and trimming were determined from the DNA. The sample contains 240,000 or so clones, roughly 90% of them found a single time. About 11% of the sample belongs to the ten largest clones.

The treatment or condition label for this specimen denotes: 15 to 20 received Ad26.COV2.S at low or high dose, single or two shots; several received placebo; per-sample allocation not given. For vaccine and placebo recipients, the sequenced repertoires came from samples collected on day 63 after the first injection. In Cohort 1b, about 27 adults aged 18-55 years were enrolled at a single site in Boston, USA, between 29 July and 7 August 2020. As a vaccine, Ad26.COV2.S was a replication-incompetent adenovirus type 26 vector that expressed a prefusion-stabilized SARS-CoV-2 spike protein derived from the original Wuhan strain. The sequenced sample was peripheral blood, obtained in a trial of Ad26.COV2.S vaccine versus placebo. The source is a person aged 18-60 years who received the Ad26.COV2.S COVID-19 vaccine or a placebo.

The nucleotide sequence is given as TGCGCCAGCAGCTTGGCTGACGGAGGGAAGAATTCACCCCTCCACTTT. This translates into CASSLADGGKNSPLHF. The sequence is built from TRBV5-1 and TRBJ1-6, with no reliable assignment of the D segment. V is pared back by 0 bases and J by 7 bases, with 14 bases lying between the germline termini. CDR1 SGHRS and CDR2 YFSETQ are derived from the germline V gene. Measured from the cysteine to the phenylalanine, the CDR3 is 16 residues long. Of the read, only the CDR3 DNA is kept; its 48 bases are in frame from base 1.